These T cell receptor beta chains were read from a single sample in a study of regulatory T cells in long-lasting Graves disease. TCRdb analysed the multiplex PCR reads with MiXCR anew, one entry per CDR3 protein. The profile covers hundreds of thousands of distinct CDR3 sequences, with approximately 15% appearing a single time and about 8% taken by the ten largest. Separately, the same data were catalogued under a study of T cells in Graves' hyperthyroidism and ophthalmopathy.

The material was peripheral blood mononuclear cells (PBMCs), obtained at new diagnosis, from a patient treated with antithyroid drugs. The receptors stem from a woman between 40 and 50 years old with Graves disease. The CDR3 runs from the conserved cysteine through the conserved F or W. The D gene is left open where the match is weak. Expanded clones are given a class, and other clones once, few, many or no size at all.

>.|TRBV6-5|few|TRBJ1-3
TGTGCCAGCAGTTTTCAGGACGGCAGAAACACCATATATTTT
CASSFQDGRNTIYF
>TRBD2|TRBV12-3/TRBV12-4|many|TRBJ2-1
TGTGCCAGCAGTTTAAGGCGGTTCATGGGACTAGCGGGAGAATCCTACAATGAGCAGTTCTTC
CASSLRRFMGLAGESYNEQFF
>.|TRBV28|many|TRBJ2-1
TGTGCCAGCAGTTTTGGCGGGGAAATCTCCTACAATGAGCAGTTCTTC
CASSFGGEISYNEQFF
>TRBD1|TRBV4-1|many|TRBJ2-7
TGCGCCAGCAGCCAAACAGGGGTTACCTACGAGCAGTACTTC
CASSQTGVTYEQYF
>.|TRBV3-1|.|TRBJ2-1
TGTGCCAGCAGCCAAGATCAGGGAGGACTGTTCAATGAGCAGTGCTTC
CASSQDQGGLFNEQCF
>TRBD2|TRBV6-1|many|TRBJ2-7
TGTGCCAGCAGCGCACTAGCGGGGACCTACGAGCAGTACTTC
CASSALAGTYEQYF
>.|TRBV2|many|TRBJ1-5
TGTGCCAGCAGTGAAACGGCTTCTAATCGAATCGGCCAGCCCCAGCATTTT
CASSETASNRIGQPQHF
>TRBD1|TRBV7-2|many|TRBJ2-1
TGTGCCAGCAGCTTATGGGGACAGGGGCTATACAATGAGCAGTTCTTC
CASSLWGQGLYNEQFF
>TRBD1|TRBV30|many|TRBJ1-1
TGTGCCTGGAATAACAGGGGAGACACTGAAGCTTTCTTT
CAWNNRGDTEAFF
>TRBD2|TRBV12-3/TRBV12-4|few|TRBJ2-7
TGTGCCAGCAGCCCGGGACTAGCGGGAGATAGGTCCTACGAGCAGTACTTC
CASSPGLAGDRSYEQYF
>.|TRBV11-2|.|TRBJ2-1
TGTGCCAGCAGCTCGGACTCTGCTAGCTCCTACAATGAGCAGTTCTTC
CASSSDSASSYNEQFF
>.|TRBV9|many|TRBJ1-1
TGTGCCAGCAGCCCCCCCGCGGGGGGGGGTGAAGCTTTCTTT
CASSPPAGGGEAFF
>.|TRBV6-1|many|TRBJ1-6
TGTGCCAGCACCGACGGGGGATCCCTCCACTTT
CASTDGGSLHF
>TRBD1|TRBV28|few|TRBJ1-5
TGTGCCAGCAGTCTTAGACAGGGGGCAAGCAATCAGCCCCAGCATTTT
CASSLRQGASNQPQHF
>.|TRBV7-3|many|TRBJ2-1
TGTGCCAGCAGCCAGGGACGACAAAATGAGCAGTTCTTC
CASSQGRQNEQFF
>.|TRBV6-5|.|TRBJ2-6
TGTGCCAGCAGTTCCTTTCGACAAGAGGGAGTCTCTGGGGCCAACGTCCTGACTTTC
CASSSFRQEGVSGANVLTF
>.|TRBV10-3|many|TRBJ1-2
TGTGCCATCGGAAAGACAGAACTTAACTATGGCTACACCTTC
CAIGKTELNYGYTF
>TRBD1|TRBV28|many|TRBJ1-6
TGTGCCAGCAGACCACCACAGGGGTGGAATTCACCCCTCCACTTT
CASRPPQGWNSPLHF
>.|TRBV7-9|many|TRBJ2-5
TGTGCCAGCAGCTTAGAGGGGGGGTCGGGGATTCAAGAGACCCAGTACTTC
CASSLEGGSGIQETQYF
>.|TRBV5-8|.|TRBJ2-1
TGTGCCAGCAGCCGCCTTGGTGGGGGAGGCTACAATGAGCAGTTCTTC
CASSRLGGGGYNEQFF
>TRBD2|TRBV11-3|few|TRBJ2-1
TGTGCCAGCAGCTCGACTAGCGGGAGAGAGCGGGATGAGCAGTTCTTC
CASSSTSGRERDEQFF
>.|TRBV20-1|few|TRBJ2-1
TGCAGTGCTAATGGTGAGCAGTTCTTC
CSANGEQFF
>.|TRBV11-3|many|TRBJ2-3
TGTGCCAGCAGCTCCCTATTCCGCACAGATACGCAGTATTTT
CASSSLFRTDTQYF
>.|TRBV11-2|many|TRBJ2-7
TGTGCCAGCAGCTTAGAGGCGTACGAGCAGTACTTC
CASSLEAYEQYF
>TRBD2|TRBV5-1|many|TRBJ2-7
TGCGCCAGCAGTCTTGGACTAGCGGGAGGGCCGAGGTCCTACGAGCAGTACTTC
CASSLGLAGGPRSYEQYF
>.|TRBV29-1|many|TRBJ2-2
TGCAGCGTTGAAGCGGTGCAGGGCCGGGAGCTGTTTTTT
CSVEAVQGRELFF
>TRBD2|TRBV30|many|TRBJ2-1
TGTGCCTGGAGTCCCGGGGGGGGCCTCAATGAGCAGTTCTTC
CAWSPGGGLNEQFF
>.|TRBV7-2|once|TRBJ1-3
TGTGCCAGCAGCCCCGCCGTCTCTGGAAACACCATATATTTT
CASSPAVSGNTIYF
>.|TRBV19|few|TRBJ2-3
TGTGCCAGTAGTATAGGCGAGGATACGCAGTATTTT
CASSIGEDTQYF
>.|TRBV28|many|TRBJ2-7
TGTGCCAGCAGTTTGGATGATTCGGAGGACGAGCAGTACTTC
CASSLDDSEDEQYF
>.|TRBV6-1|.|TRBJ2-1
TGTGCCAGCAGGCGGGACACGGGAAACAATGAGCAGTTCTTC
CASRRDTGNNEQFF
>TRBD1|TRBV20-1|few|TRBJ2-1
TGCAGTGCTATGGGTGGGACAGAGTACAATGAGCAGTTCTTC
CSAMGGTEYNEQFF
>.|TRBV10-3|many|TRBJ2-1
TGTGCCATCAGTGAGTCGAACCTAGCACCGAGCTCCTACAATGAGCAGTTCTTC
CAISESNLAPSSYNEQFF
>.|TRBV20-1|many|TRBJ2-3
TGCAGTGCTAGAGATCCCGTGCTCCACCGTGATACGCAGTATTTT
CSARDPVLHRDTQYF
>TRBD2|TRBV7-3|many|TRBJ2-1
TGTGCCAGCAGCTTAGGACTAGCGGGAGACGGTAGTGAGCAGTTCTTC
CASSLGLAGDGSEQFF
>.|TRBV27|many|TRBJ2-7
TGTGCCAGCAGTACCCTCGGGTGGGGGGAAAGGGATTACGAGCAGTACTTC
CASSTLGWGERDYEQYF
>TRBD2|TRBV9|.|TRBJ2-1
TGTGCCAGCAGCGCCGGTAGCGGGAGTTCCAATGAGCAGTTCTTC
CASSAGSGSSNEQFF
>TRBD2|TRBV6-5|few|TRBJ2-7
TGTGCCAGCAGTTACCTAGGGACTAACCCCTACGAGCAGTACTTC
CASSYLGTNPYEQYF
>.|TRBV29-1|.|TRBJ2-3
TGCAGCGTTGGGGCTACCACAGATACGCAGTATTTT
CSVGATTDTQYF
>.|TRBV11-2|many|TRBJ2-7
TGTGCCAGCAGCTATGAACGCCGGTACGAGCAGTACTTC
CASSYERRYEQYF